Listed below are T cell receptor beta chains from one sample, sequenced in a study of CD4 T cells in relation to SARS-CoV-2 and coronaviruses. Generated by immunoSEQ multiplex PCR, the TCRdb table keeps only in-frame clones and is missing some. The top ten hold about 0.23% of the sample, which has tens of thousands of clones, approximately 95% seen once. Sequences were obtained from naive CD4+ T cells from PBMCs. These receptors came from a human donor in good health. Each CDR3 is given with its conserved first and last residue. The order of the fields is CDR3 length, D gene, V gene, clone size, J gene, CDR3 DNA, CDR3 protein. The D gene is left open where the match is weak. Only some rows state a clone size, as once, few, many or a class for expanded clones.

>13|.|TRBV15|.|TRBJ1-2
TGTGCCACCAGCAGAAGGCCCTCCGACACGGGCACCTTC
CATSRRPSDTGTF
>15|TRBD1|TRBV5-5|.|TRBJ1-4
TGTGCCAGCAGCACCGCAGACAGGGGCGCGGGAAAACTGTTTTTT
CASSTADRGAGKLFF
>17|.|TRBV5-5|.|TRBJ2-1
TGTGCCAGCAGCATGGACTCGGCGGGGGCCGCGTACAATGAGCAGTTCTTC
CASSMDSAGAAYNEQFF
>18|TRBD1|TRBV5-6|.|TRBJ2-2
TGTGCCAGCAGCTCCCGGGACAGGGGCTTTCGGATCACCGGGGAGCTGTTTTTT
CASSSRDRGFRITGELFF
>14|TRBD1|TRBV3-1/TRBV3-2|.|TRBJ2-7
TGTGCCAGCAGCCGCGGGACAGGGCCATACGAGCAGTACTTC
CASSRGTGPYEQYF
>13|.|TRBV7-3|once|TRBJ2-2
TGTGCCAGCAGCTTCGAGGGAACCGGGGAGCTGTTTTTT
CASSFEGTGELFF
>13|TRBD1|TRBV18|.|TRBJ2-7
TGTGCCAGCTCACCGGGACAGGGGAACGAGCAGTACTTC
CASSPGQGNEQYF
>17|.|TRBV19|.|TRBJ1-5
TGTGCCAGTAGTATAGATCTATTTCGGAATAGCAATCAGCCCCAGCATTTT
CASSIDLFRNSNQPQHF
>14|.|TRBV18|once|TRBJ1-4
TGTGCCAGCTCACCAGCGACAAATAATGAAAAACTGTTTTTT
CASSPATNNEKLFF
>13|.|TRBV2|once|TRBJ2-1
TGTGCCAGCAGTGAAGGCGCCTACAATGAGCAGTTCTTC
CASSEGAYNEQFF
>13|TRBD2|TRBV19|.|TRBJ2-1
TGTGCCAGTAGTACGGGGACTAGCAGGTTGTGGTTCTTC
CASSTGTSRLWFF
>11|.|TRBV24-1|.|TRBJ2-3
TGTGCCACAGGCCAGACAGATACGCAGTATTTT
CATGQTDTQYF
>15|.|TRBV7-8|.|TRBJ2-7
TGTGCCAGCAGCAGGTTCAGGGGAAAGTTCGACGAGCAGTACTTC
CASSRFRGKFDEQYF
>15|.|TRBV5-4|.|TRBJ1-4
TGTGCCAGCAGGCCTAGGGGGGGCCCTAATGAAAAACTGTTTTTT
CASRPRGGPNEKLFF
>12|.|TRBV7-2|.|TRBJ2-7
TGTGCCAGCAGCTTAGTATGGAGCGAGCAGTACTTC
CASSLVWSEQYF
>15|TRBD1|TRBV6-2/TRBV6-3|.|TRBJ1-1
TGTGCCAGCAGTTTTTCCGGGACAGGAGGGACCGAAGCTTTCTTT
CASSFSGTGGTEAFF
>16|TRBD2|TRBV15|.|TRBJ2-7
TGTGCCACCAGCACCAGGACTAGCGGGTTCTCCTACGAGCAGTACTTC
CATSTRTSGFSYEQYF
>16|TRBD1|TRBV5-1|.|TRBJ2-2
TGCGCCAGCAGCGCGGAACAGGGGGCGCTGACCGGGGAGCTGTTTTTT
CASSAEQGALTGELFF
>16|TRBD2|TRBV24-1|.|TRBJ2-2
TGTGCCACCAGTGACCGAACTAGCGGGGACACCGGGGAGCTGTTTTTT
CATSDRTSGDTGELFF
>17|TRBD1|TRBV3-1/TRBV3-2|.|TRBJ2-5
TGTGCCAGCAGCCAACTAAAGGGGACAGAACTCCAAGAGACCCAGTACTTC
CASSQLKGTELQETQYF
>14|.|TRBV30|.|TRBJ2-1
TGTGCCTGGAGTGTCGGCAGGGCAAATGGTGAGCAGTTCTTC
CAWSVGRANGEQFF
>14|.|TRBV28|.|TRBJ1-5
TGTGCCAGCAGTTCGCCGGGCCTCAATCAGCCCCAGCATTTT
CASSSPGLNQPQHF
>14|.|TRBV7-9|.|TRBJ2-1
TGTGCCAGCAGCTCCATAGGGGGAGTCAATGAGCAGTTCTTC
CASSSIGGVNEQFF
>15|.|TRBV19|.|TRBJ1-1
TGTGCCAGTAACCCATTGACGGGAGAATCCACTGAAGCTTTCTTT
CASNPLTGESTEAFF
>16|.|TRBV18|.|TRBJ1-3
TGTGCCAGCTCACCCCTCGGTGTTCGGTCTGGAAACACCATATATTTT
CASSPLGVRSGNTIYF
>17|.|TRBV6-2/TRBV6-3|once|TRBJ1-2
TGTGCCAGCAGTGACCCCCCGGCAGGCCGAGGCGGCTATGGCTACACCTTC
CASSDPPAGRGGYGYTF
>13|.|TRBV10-3|.|TRBJ2-3
TGTGCCATCAGTGGGACGGAGACAGATACGCAGTATTTT
CAISGTETDTQYF
>15|TRBD2|TRBV20-1|.|TRBJ2-5
TGCAGTGCTAGTCCCTTAGGCGGGAGTCAGGAGACCCAGTACTTC
CSASPLGGSQETQYF
>15|.|TRBV11-1|.|TRBJ1-1
TGTGCCAGCAGCCCCCGGGGGCTTAGGAACACTGAAGCTTTCTTT
CASSPRGLRNTEAFF
>11|TRBD1|TRBV19|.|TRBJ2-7
TGTGCCACGGGACAGGGCTACGAGCAGTACTTC
CATGQGYEQYF
>15|.|TRBV6-2/TRBV6-3|.|TRBJ2-5
TGTGCCAGCAGTTCTCCGGGAATTAACCAAGAGACCCAGTACTTC
CASSSPGINQETQYF
>13|TRBD1|TRBV12-3/TRBV12-4|.|TRBJ1-2
TGTGCCAGCAGTCTGGCAGGGGGAGGCGGCTACACCTTC
CASSLAGGGGYTF
>15|TRBD1|TRBV30|few|TRBJ1-6
TGTGCCTGGACTCCCCCCACAGGGGGCGAAACACCCCTCCACTTT
CAWTPPTGGETPLHF
>13|.|TRBV5-1|once|TRBJ1-2
TGCGCCAGCAGCTTGGAATGGGGACAATTCGGCACCTTC
CASSLEWGQFGTF
>16|.|TRBV30|.|TRBJ1-5
TGTGCCTGGAGGTCTCGGGGAGGCGTGAGCAATCAGCCCCAGCATTTT
CAWRSRGGVSNQPQHF
>14|.|TRBV7-2|.|TRBJ1-4
TGTGCCAGCAGCTTAGACAGGAATAATGAAAAACTGTTTTTT
CASSLDRNNEKLFF
>15|TRBD1|TRBV7-2|.|TRBJ2-1
TGTGCCAGCAGCTTGGACAGGGGCACATACAATGAGCAGTTCTTC
CASSLDRGTYNEQFF
>14|TRBD1|TRBV6-6|.|TRBJ1-2
TGTGCCAGCAGTTACCCCTCAGGGGGCGTTGGCTACACCTTC
CASSYPSGGVGYTF
>15|.|TRBV7-9|.|TRBJ1-4
TGTGCCAGCAGCTTACGGGGGGGCATTAATGAAAAACTGTTTTTT
CASSLRGGINEKLFF
>13|.|TRBV5-4|.|TRBJ2-1
TGTGCCAGCAGCTTTGACCGATACAATGAGCAGTTCTTC
CASSFDRYNEQFF
>10|.|TRBV7-9|.|TRBJ1-4
TGTGCCAGCAGCGTTGAAAAACTGTTTTTT
CASSVEKLFF
>17|TRBD2|TRBV11-2|.|TRBJ2-5
TGTGCCAGCAGTCCGACTAGCGGGGGGTTCATCGGTGGGGCCCAGTACTTC
CASSPTSGGFIGGAQYF
>13|.|TRBV2|.|TRBJ1-1
TGTGCCAGCAGCGCTGGACAGCTCAATAATGCTTTCTTT
CASSAGQLNNAFF